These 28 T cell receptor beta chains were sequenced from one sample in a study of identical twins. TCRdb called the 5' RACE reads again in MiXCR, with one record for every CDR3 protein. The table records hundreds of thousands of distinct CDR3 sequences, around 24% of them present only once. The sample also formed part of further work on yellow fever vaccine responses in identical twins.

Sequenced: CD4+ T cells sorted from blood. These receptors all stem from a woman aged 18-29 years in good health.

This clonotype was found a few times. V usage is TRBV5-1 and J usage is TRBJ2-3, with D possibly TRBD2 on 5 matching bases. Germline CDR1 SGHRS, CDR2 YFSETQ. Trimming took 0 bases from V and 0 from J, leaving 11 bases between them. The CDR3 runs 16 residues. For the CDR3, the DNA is TGCGCCAGCAGCTTGGGAAGGACTCGCAGCACAGATACGCAGTATTTT. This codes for CASSLGRTRSTDTQYF.

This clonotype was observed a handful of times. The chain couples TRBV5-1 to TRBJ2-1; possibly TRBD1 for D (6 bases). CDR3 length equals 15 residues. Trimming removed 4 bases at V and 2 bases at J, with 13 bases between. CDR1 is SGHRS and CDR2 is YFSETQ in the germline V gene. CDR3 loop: CASSRTDSTYNEQFF. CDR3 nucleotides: TGCGCCAGCAGCCGGACGGACAGTACCTACAATGAGCAGTTCTTC.

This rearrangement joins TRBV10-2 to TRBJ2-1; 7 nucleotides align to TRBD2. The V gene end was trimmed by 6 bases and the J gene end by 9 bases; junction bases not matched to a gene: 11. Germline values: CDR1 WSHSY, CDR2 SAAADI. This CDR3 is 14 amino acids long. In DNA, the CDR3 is TGCGCCAGCAGACCGGGACTATCGCCTAGTGAGCAGTTCTTC. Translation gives CASRPGLSPSEQFF.

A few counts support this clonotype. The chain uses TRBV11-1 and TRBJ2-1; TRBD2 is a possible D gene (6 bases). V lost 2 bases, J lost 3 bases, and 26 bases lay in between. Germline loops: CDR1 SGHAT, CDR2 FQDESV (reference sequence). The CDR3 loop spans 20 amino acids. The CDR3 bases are TGTGCCAGCAGCTTAATATCGACGGGGTGGCGGGACTGGGACTACAATGAGCAGTTCTTC. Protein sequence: CASSLISTGWRDWDYNEQFF.

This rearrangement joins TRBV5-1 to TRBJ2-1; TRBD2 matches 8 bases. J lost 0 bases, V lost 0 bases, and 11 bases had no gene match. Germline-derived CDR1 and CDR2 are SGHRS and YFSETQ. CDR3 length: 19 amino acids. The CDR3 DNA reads TGCGCCAGCAGCTTGGTTGCAGCTAGCGGGTTCCGCTCCTACAATGAGCAGTTCTTC. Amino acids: CASSLVAASGFRSYNEQFF. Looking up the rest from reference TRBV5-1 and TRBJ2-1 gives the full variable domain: KAGVTQTPRYLIKTRGQQVTLSCSPISGHRSVSWYQQTPGQGLQFLFEYFSETQRNKGNFPGRFSGRQFSNSRSEMNVSTLELGDSALYLCASSLVAASGFRSYNEQFFGPGTRLTVL.

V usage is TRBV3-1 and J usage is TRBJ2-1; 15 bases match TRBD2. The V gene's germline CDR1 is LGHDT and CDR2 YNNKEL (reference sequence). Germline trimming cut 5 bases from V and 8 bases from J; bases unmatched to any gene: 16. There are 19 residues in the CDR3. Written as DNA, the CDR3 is TGTGCCAGCAGCTCAACCACGGGGACTAGCGGGGGGCCGGGAGATGAGCAGTTCTTC. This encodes CASSSTTGTSGGPGDEQFF.

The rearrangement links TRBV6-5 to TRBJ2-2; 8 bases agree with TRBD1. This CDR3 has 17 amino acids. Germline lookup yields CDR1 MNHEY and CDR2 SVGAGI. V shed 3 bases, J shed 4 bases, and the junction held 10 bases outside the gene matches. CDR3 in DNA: TGTGCCAGCAGTTATACCTGGACAGGGACTTCCACCGGGGAGCTGTTTTTT. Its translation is CASSYTWTGTSTGELFF.

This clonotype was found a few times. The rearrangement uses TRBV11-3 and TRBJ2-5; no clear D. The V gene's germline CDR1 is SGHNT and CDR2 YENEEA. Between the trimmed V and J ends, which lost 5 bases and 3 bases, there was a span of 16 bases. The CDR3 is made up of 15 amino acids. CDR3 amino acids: CASSITRLAEETQYF. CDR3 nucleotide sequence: TGTGCCAGCAGCATTACCAGACTCGCCGAAGAGACCCAGTACTTC.

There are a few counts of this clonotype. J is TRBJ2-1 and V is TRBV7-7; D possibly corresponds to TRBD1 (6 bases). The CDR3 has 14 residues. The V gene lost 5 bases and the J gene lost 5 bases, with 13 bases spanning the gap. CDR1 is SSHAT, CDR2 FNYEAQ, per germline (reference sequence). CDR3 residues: CASSPGQHDNEQFF. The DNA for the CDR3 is TGTGCCAGCAGCCCCGGACAGCACGACAATGAGCAGTTCTTC.

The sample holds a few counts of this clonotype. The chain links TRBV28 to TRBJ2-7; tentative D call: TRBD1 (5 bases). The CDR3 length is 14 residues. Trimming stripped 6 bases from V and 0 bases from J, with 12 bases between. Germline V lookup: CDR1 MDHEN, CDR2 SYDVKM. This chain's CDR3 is CASSLRQPSYEQYF. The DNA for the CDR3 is TGTGCCAGCAGCCTTAGACAGCCCTCCTACGAGCAGTACTTC.

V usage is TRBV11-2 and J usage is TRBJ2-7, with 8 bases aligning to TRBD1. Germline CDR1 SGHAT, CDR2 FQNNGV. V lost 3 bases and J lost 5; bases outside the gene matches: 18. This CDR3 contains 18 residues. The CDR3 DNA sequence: TGTGCCAGCAGCTTTATTTGGACAGGGATGATGCCTACCGACGAGCAGTACTTC. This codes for CASSFIWTGMMPTDEQYF.

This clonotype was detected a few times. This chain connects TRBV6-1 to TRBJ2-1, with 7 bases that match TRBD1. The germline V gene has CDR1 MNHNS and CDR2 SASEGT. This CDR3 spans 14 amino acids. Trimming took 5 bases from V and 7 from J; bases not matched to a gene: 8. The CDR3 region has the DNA TGTGCCAGCAGTACCGGACAGACAGGGAATGAGCAGTTCTTC. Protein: CASSTGQTGNEQFF.

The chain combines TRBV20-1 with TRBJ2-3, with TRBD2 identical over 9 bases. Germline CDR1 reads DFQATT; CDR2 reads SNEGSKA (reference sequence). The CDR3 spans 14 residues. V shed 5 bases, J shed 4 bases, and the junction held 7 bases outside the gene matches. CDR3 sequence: CSAPSGRKADTQYF. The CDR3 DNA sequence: TGCAGTGCTCCCAGCGGGAGGAAGGCAGATACGCAGTATTTT.

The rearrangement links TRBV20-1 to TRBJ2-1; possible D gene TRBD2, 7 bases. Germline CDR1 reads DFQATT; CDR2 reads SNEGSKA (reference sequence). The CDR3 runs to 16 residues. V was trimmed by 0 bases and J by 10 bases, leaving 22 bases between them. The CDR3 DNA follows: TGCAGTGCTAGAGATATCCAGCGGGACATTTTGCGGGAGCAGTTCTTC. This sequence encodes CSARDIQRDILREQFF.

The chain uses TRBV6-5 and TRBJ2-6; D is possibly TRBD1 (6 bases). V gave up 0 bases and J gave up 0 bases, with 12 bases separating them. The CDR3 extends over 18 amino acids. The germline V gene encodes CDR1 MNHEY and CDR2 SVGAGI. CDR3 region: CASSYSRLGASGANVLTF. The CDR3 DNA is TGTGCCAGCAGTTACTCCCGGTTGGGGGCCTCTGGGGCCAACGTCCTGACTTTC.

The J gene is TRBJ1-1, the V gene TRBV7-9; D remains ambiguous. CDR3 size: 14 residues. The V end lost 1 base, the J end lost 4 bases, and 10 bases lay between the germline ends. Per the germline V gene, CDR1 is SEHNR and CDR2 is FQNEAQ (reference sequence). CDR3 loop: CASSLGEGSTEAFF. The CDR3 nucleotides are TGTGCCAGCAGCTTAGGGGAAGGCAGCACTGAAGCTTTCTTT.

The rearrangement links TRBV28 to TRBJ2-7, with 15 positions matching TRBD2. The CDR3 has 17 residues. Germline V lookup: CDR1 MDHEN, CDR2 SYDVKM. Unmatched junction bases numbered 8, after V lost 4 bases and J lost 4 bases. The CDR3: CASSSRTSGRVRYEQYF. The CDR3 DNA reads TGTGCCAGCAGTTCCCGGACTAGCGGGAGGGTGAGGTACGAGCAGTACTTC.

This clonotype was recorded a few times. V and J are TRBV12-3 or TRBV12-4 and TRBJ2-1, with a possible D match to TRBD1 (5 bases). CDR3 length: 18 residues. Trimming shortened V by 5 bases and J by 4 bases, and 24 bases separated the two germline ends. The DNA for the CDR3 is TGTGCCAGCAGTCCGGTGATAGGGGTTGGCGGAAATTACAATGAGCAGTTCTTC. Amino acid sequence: CASSPVIGVGGNYNEQFF.

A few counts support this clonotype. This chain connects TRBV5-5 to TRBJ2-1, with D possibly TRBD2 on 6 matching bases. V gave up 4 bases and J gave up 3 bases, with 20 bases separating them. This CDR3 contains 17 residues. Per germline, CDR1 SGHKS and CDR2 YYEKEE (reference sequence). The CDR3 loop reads CASSLLGTPSSYNEQFF. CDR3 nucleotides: TGTGCCAGCAGCCTACTGGGGACTCCCAGCAGCTACAATGAGCAGTTCTTC.

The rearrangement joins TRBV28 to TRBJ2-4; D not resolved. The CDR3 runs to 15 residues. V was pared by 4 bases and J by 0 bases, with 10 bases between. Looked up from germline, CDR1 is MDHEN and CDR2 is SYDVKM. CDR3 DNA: TGTGCCAGCAGTTCCCCCTCTCTAGCCAAAAACATTCAGTACTTC. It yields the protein CASSSPSLAKNIQYF.

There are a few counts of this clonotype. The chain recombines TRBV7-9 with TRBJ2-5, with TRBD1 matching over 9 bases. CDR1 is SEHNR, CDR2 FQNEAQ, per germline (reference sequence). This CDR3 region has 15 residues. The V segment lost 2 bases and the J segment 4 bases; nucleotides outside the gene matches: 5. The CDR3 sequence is CASSLKEDRGETQYF. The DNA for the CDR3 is TGTGCCAGCAGCTTAAAGGAGGACAGGGGAGAGACCCAGTACTTC.

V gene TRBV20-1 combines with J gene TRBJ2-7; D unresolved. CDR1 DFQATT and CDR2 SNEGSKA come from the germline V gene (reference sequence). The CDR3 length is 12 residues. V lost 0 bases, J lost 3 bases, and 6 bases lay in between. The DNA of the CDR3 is TGCAGTGCTAGAGACCCCAGCTACGAGCAGTACTTC. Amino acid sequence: CSARDPSYEQYF.

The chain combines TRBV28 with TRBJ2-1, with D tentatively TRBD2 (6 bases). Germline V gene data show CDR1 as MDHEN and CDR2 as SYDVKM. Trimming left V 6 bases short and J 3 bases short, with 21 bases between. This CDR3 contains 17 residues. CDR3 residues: CASRKGLRGKGYNEQFF. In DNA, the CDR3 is TGTGCCAGCAGAAAGGGACTCCGAGGGAAAGGCTACAATGAGCAGTTCTTC. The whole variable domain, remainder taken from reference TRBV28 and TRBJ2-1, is DVKVTQSSRYLVKRTGEKVFLECVQDMDHENMFWYRQDPGLGLRLIYFSYDVKMKEKGDIPEGYSVSREKKERFSLILESASTNQTSMYLCASRKGLRGKGYNEQFFGPGTRLTVL.

In DNA, the CDR3 is TGTGCCATCAGTGACTCCTATCTAGCGGGAGCCTACAATGAGCAGTTCTTC. Translation: CAISDSYLAGAYNEQFF. The chain combines TRBV10-3 with TRBJ2-1; 10 nucleotides agree with TRBD2. Germline V CDR1 and CDR2: ENHRY, SYGVKD. This CDR3 spans 17 amino acids. Losses at the gene ends were 3 bases for V and 2 bases for J; bases not matched to a gene: 7.

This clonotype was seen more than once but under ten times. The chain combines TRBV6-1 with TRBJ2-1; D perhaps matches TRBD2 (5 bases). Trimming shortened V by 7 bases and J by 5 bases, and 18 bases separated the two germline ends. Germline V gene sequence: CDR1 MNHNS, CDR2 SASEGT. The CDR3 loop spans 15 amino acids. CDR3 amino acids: CASTDGPLGNNEQFF. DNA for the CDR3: TGTGCCAGCACGGACGGGCCACTAGGTAACAATGAGCAGTTCTTC.

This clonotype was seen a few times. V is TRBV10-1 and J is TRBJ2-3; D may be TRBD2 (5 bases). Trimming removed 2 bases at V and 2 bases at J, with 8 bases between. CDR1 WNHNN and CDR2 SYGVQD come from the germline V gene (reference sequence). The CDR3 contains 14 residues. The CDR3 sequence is CASSEPSLTDTQYF. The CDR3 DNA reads TGCGCCAGCAGTGAGCCTAGCCTCACAGATACGCAGTATTTT.

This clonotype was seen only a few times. The CDR3 region has the DNA TGCGCCAGCAGCTTGTACAGCGGGGGCCAAGAGACCCAGTACTTC. Protein: CASSLYSGGQETQYF. The chain carries TRBV5-1 and TRBJ2-5; 8 bases are shared with TRBD2. Losses at the gene ends were 1 base for V and 1 base for J; bases not matched to a gene: 3. This CDR3 comprises 15 residues. Germline lookup yields CDR1 SGHRS and CDR2 YFSETQ.

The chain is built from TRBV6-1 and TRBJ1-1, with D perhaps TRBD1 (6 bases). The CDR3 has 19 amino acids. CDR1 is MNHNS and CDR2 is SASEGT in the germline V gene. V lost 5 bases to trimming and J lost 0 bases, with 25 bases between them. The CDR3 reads CASSRSQGMGRNMNTEAFF. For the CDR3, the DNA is TGTGCCAGCAGTCGCTCCCAGGGGATGGGGAGGAATATGAACACTGAAGCTTTCTTT.